These T cell receptor beta chains were read from a single sample in a study of blood T cells in healthy people across ages. TCRdb called the 5' RACE reads again in MiXCR, with one record for every CDR3 protein. This table has roughly 800,000 distinct CDR3 sequences, around 25% appearing once. The data were also submitted as part of a second study, on T cells of mothers and their children.

Sequenced sample: blood. The receptors were sampled from a boy under 18 in good health. Both conserved end residues are part of each CDR3. Each record gives: J gene, V gene, CDR3 protein.

J gene: TRBJ2-1; V gene: TRBV5-6; CDR3 protein: CASRGLAGDNEQFF
J gene: .; V gene: TRBV5-1; CDR3 protein: CASSGGLAGVGDEQFF
J gene: TRBJ1-2; V gene: TRBV29-1; CDR3 protein: CSVTPTDQSNYGYTF
J gene: TRBJ2-2; V gene: TRBV11-2; CDR3 protein: CASSPGRWEKNTGELFF
J gene: TRBJ2-3; V gene: TRBV15; CDR3 protein: CATSSTIVVDADTQYF
J gene: TRBJ2-5; V gene: TRBV5-1; CDR3 protein: CATCWDGSGETQYF
J gene: TRBJ2-3; V gene: TRBV5-1; CDR3 protein: CASSSFPGTSGGTDTQYF
J gene: TRBJ1-4; V gene: TRBV4-1; CDR3 protein: CASSHWDSITRGEKLFF
J gene: TRBJ1-4; V gene: TRBV20-1; CDR3 protein: CSASGGAEKLFF
J gene: TRBJ1-1; V gene: TRBV4-1; CDR3 protein: CASSQENIAAGNTEAFF
J gene: TRBJ2-1; V gene: TRBV7-2; CDR3 protein: CASSPRTGGANEQFF
J gene: TRBJ1-1; V gene: TRBV19; CDR3 protein: CASCRSLNTEAFF
J gene: TRBJ2-7; V gene: TRBV7-2; CDR3 protein: CASSLVGSGSLYEQYF
J gene: TRBJ2-2; V gene: TRBV20-1; CDR3 protein: CSAPKSLQPGELFF
J gene: TRBJ2-1; V gene: TRBV29-1; CDR3 protein: CSVVGLAAYNEQFF